These 18 T cell receptor beta chains were sequenced from one sample in a study of PD-L1 blockade in urothelial cancer. The time point denotes: peripheral blood 6 weeks after treatment start. TCRdb's copy holds only in-frame clones and misses some; the assay was immunoSEQ multiplex PCR. The sample contains 65,000 to 85,000 clones, approximately 89% of which appear only once. The specimen comprised PBMCs, sampled around atezolizumab (anti-PD-L1) treatment. The receptor set was obtained from a woman of 80 years or more with urothelial cancer.

The chain employs TRBV10-2 and TRBJ2-7; 10 nucleotides agree with TRBD1. Trimming at V came to 3 bases and at J to 2 bases, leaving 4 bases not matched to a gene. The CDR3 spans 15 residues. CDR1 is WSHSY, CDR2 SAAADI, per germline. CDR3 DNA: TGCGCCAGCAGTGAATTCGGACAGGGGGCCTACGAGCAGTACTTC. The encoded protein is CASSEFGQGAYEQYF.

CDR3 sequence reads: CASSLGGFQPQHF. As DNA, the CDR3 is TGTGCCAGCAGCTTGGGGGGGTTTCAGCCCCAGCATTTT. The V call is TRBV7-9, the J call TRBJ1-5; tentative D call: TRBD1 (5 bases). The V gene's germline CDR1 is SEHNR and CDR2 FQNEAQ (reference sequence). The CDR3 is made up of 13 amino acids. Trimming shortened V by 3 bases and J by 6 bases, and 9 bases separated the two germline ends.

On this clone: Other DNA sequences in this sample translate to the same CDR3. The chain employs TRBV27 and TRBJ2-7; 9 nucleotides line up with TRBD2. In germline, CDR1 is MNHEY, CDR2 SMNVEV (reference sequence). The CDR3 extends over 15 amino acids. Trimming at V came to 0 bases and at J to 2 bases, leaving 2 bases not matched to a gene. CDR3 DNA sequence: TGTGCCAGCAGTTTATCACTAGCGGGTGCCTACGAGCAGTACTTC. Protein sequence: CASSLSLAGAYEQYF.

This chain uses TRBV19 with TRBJ2-1, with 12 bases lining up with TRBD2. This CDR3 comprises 13 residues. After removal of 9 bases from V and 7 bases from J, the junction contained 4 bases not matched to a gene. Germline CDR1 reads LNHDA; CDR2 reads SQIVND (reference sequence). The CDR3 bases are TGTGCCAGCGGACTAGCGGGAAGGAATGAGCAGTTCTTC. Protein sequence: CASGLAGRNEQFF.

This clone was detected only once. The gene calls are TRBV19 and TRBJ1-5; 7 nucleotides agree with TRBD1. The junction had 4 bases not matched to a gene; V was cut back by 5 bases and J by 3 bases. The CDR3 has 14 amino acids. CDR1 and CDR2 from the germline V gene are LNHDA and SQIVND (reference sequence). The CDR3 is CASSVTGVNQPQHF. As DNA, the CDR3 is TGTGCCAGTAGTGTAACAGGGGTCAATCAGCCCCAGCATTTT.

CDR3 bases: TGTGCCAGCAGTCCCGGGACAGTGAACACTGAAGCTTTCTTT. Translation: CASSPGTVNTEAFF. This chain joins TRBV2 and TRBJ1-1; TRBD1 aligns across 7 bases. This CDR3 has 14 amino acids. V was clipped by 5 bases and J by 0 bases; unmatched bases: 3. Germline V gene sequence: CDR1 SNHLY, CDR2 FYNNEI.

This chain uses TRBV7-9 with TRBJ2-1, with 13 bases aligning to TRBD2. Per the germline V gene, CDR1 is SEHNR and CDR2 is FQNEAQ (reference sequence). The CDR3 has 17 residues. V trimming: 1 base; J trimming: 7 bases; junction bases outside the gene matches: 7. As DNA, the CDR3 is TGTGCCAGCAGCTTAGAGAAGACTAGCGGGAGGTTAAATGAGCAGTTCTTC. Amino acid sequence: CASSLEKTSGRLNEQFF. Complete variable domain (other parts from reference TRBV7-9 and TRBJ2-1): DTGVSQNPRHKITKRGQNVTFRCDPISEHNRLYWYRQTLGQGPEFLTYFQNEAQLEKSRLLSDRFSAERPKGSFSTLEIQRTEQGDSAMYLCASSLEKTSGRLNEQFFGPGTRLTVL.

The gene calls are TRBV14 and TRBJ1-4; D unresolved. The CDR3 runs to 16 residues. Germline V gene sequence: CDR1 SGHDN, CDR2 FVKESK. Trimming took off 0 bases at V and 8 bases at J, with 16 bases between the two ends. The CDR3 is CASSQDRRRLGEKLFF. CDR3 nucleotides: TGTGCCAGCAGCCAAGATCGGAGGAGACTTGGGGAAAAACTGTTTTTT.

V and J are TRBV28 and TRBJ1-5; unclear D gene. The V gene lost 6 bases and the J gene lost 3 bases, with 15 bases spanning the gap. This CDR3 is 15 amino acids long. Germline CDR1 is MDHEN and CDR2 is SYDVKM. The DNA for the CDR3 is TGTGCCAGCAGGCCGACGGGAGGATACAATCAGCCCCAGCATTTT. This gives the protein CASRPTGGYNQPQHF.

V gene TRBV15 combines with J gene TRBJ1-3, with 7 bases that match TRBD1. The trim removed 4 bases at V and 0 bases at J, leaving 3 bases unmatched. Germline V gene lookup returns CDR1 LNHNV and CDR2 YYDKDF (reference sequence). The CDR3 is 15 residues long. CDR3: CATSTGQISGNTIYF. CDR3 sequence (DNA): TGTGCCACCAGCACGGGACAGATCTCTGGAAACACCATATATTTT.

V is TRBV7-3 and J is TRBJ2-3; TRBD2 matches at 14 bases. Germline CDR1 SGHTA, CDR2 FQGTGA. CDR3 size: 19 residues. V shed 4 bases and J 2 bases; nucleotides not matched to a gene: 11. DNA of the CDR3: TGTGCCAGCAGCTCTCGCGGGACTAGCGGGAGCGGGTACACAGATACGCAGTATTTT. It specifies CASSSRGTSGSGYTDTQYF.

As for this clone: Other DNA sequences from this sample encode an identical CDR3 as well. This chain joins TRBV5-1 and TRBJ2-3; TRBD2 matches at 12 bases. V shed 4 bases and J 3 bases; nucleotides not matched to a gene: 3. CDR3 length: 15 amino acids. In germline, CDR1 is SGHRS, CDR2 YFSETQ. The CDR3 sequence: CASSLGLAGTDTQYF. In DNA, the CDR3 is TGCGCCAGCAGCCTAGGACTAGCGGGGACAGATACGCAGTATTTT.

V is TRBV30 and J is TRBJ1-2, with D tentatively TRBD1 (5 bases). The germline gives CDR1 GTSNPN, CDR2 SVGIG (reference sequence). This CDR3 has 11 residues. V was pared by 7 bases and J by 4 bases, with 10 bases between. The CDR3 DNA is TGTGCCTCGGGGGGAGTCTATGGCTACACCTTC. Its translation is CASGGVYGYTF.

This clone showed up just once. The rearrangement uses TRBV30 and TRBJ2-5, with a possible D match to TRBD2 (5 bases). V dropped 0 bases and J dropped 5 bases, with 13 bases sitting between them. The CDR3 extends over 14 amino acids. Germline V gives CDR1 GTSNPN, CDR2 SVGIG (reference sequence). This CDR3 reads CAWSVKGGGETQYF. CDR3 bases: TGTGCCTGGAGTGTAAAGGGTGGCGGGGAGACCCAGTACTTC.

The chain employs TRBV27 and TRBJ2-5; 7 bases fit TRBD2. The trim removed 5 bases at V and 1 base at J, leaving 13 bases unmatched. Germline V lookup: CDR1 MNHEY, CDR2 SMNVEV (reference sequence). The CDR3 is 17 amino acids. As DNA, the CDR3 is TGTGCCAGCAGTCCGTCCGGAGTGGGCGGGGGCCAAGAGACCCAGTACTTC. Translated, it gives CASSPSGVGGGQETQYF.

Of note for this clone: The sample has other DNA sequences that encode this CDR3 too. V usage is TRBV5-8 and J usage is TRBJ2-1, with 8 bases that match TRBD2. V lost 0 bases to trimming and J lost 4 bases; unmatched junction nucleotides: 9. CDR3 size: 17 residues. CDR1 and CDR2 from the germline V gene are SGHTS and YDEGEE. Written as DNA, the CDR3 is TGTGCCAGCAGCTTGGGTACGGGAGGGCCGGGGTACAATGAGCAGTTCTTC. Amino acids: CASSLGTGGPGYNEQFF.

CDR3 amino acids: CASSPGLENEQYF. CDR3 coding DNA: TGTGCCAGCTCACCAGGACTAGAGAACGAGCAGTACTTC. The chain links TRBV18 to TRBJ2-7; TRBD2 matches 7 bases. Trimming cost V 2 bases and J 5 bases; bases outside gene matches: 3. Germline V CDR1 and CDR2: KGHSH, LQKENI. CDR3 length: 13 amino acids.

The chain carries TRBV30 and TRBJ2-1, with D perhaps matching TRBD2 (6 bases). Trimming took off 1 base at V and 3 bases at J, with 13 bases between the two ends. Germline CDR1 and CDR2: GTSNPN and SVGIG (reference sequence). The CDR3 is 15 residues long. The CDR3 sequence: CAWSGGAGYYNEQFF. The CDR3 DNA follows: TGTGCCTGGAGTGGGGGAGCGGGTTACTACAATGAGCAGTTCTTC.